This is a list of T cell receptor beta chains from one sample in a study of CD8 T cells in Susac syndrome. TCRdb redid the calling of the immunoSEQ multiplex PCR reads with MiXCR, one entry per CDR3 protein. In the table there are under 350,000 distinct CDR3 sequences, about 91% of which are singletons. Sequencing input: CD4+ T cells from PBMCs. All receptors derive from a human donor with multiple sclerosis. Both conserved end residues are part of each CDR3.

J gene: TRBJ1-2
V gene: TRBV19
CDR3 protein: CASSAADRFYGYTF

J gene: TRBJ1-1
V gene: TRBV3-1
CDR3 protein: CASSQSLGTARQLNTEAFF

J gene: TRBJ1-2
V gene: TRBV6-1
CDR3 protein: CATKPPGTGYYGYTF

J gene: TRBJ2-1
V gene: TRBV9
CDR3 protein: CASSEVGNEQFF

J gene: TRBJ1-1
V gene: TRBV9
CDR3 protein: CASSPRHGPNTEAFF

J gene: TRBJ1-2
V gene: TRBV3-1
CDR3 protein: CASSQQQGAGGYTF

J gene: TRBJ1-1
V gene: TRBV9
CDR3 protein: CASRAPRNQGATEAFF

J gene: TRBJ2-3
V gene: TRBV12-3/TRBV12-4
CDR3 protein: CASSFGEGATSQYF

J gene: TRBJ1-3
V gene: TRBV5-6
CDR3 protein: CASSRRLISGNTIYF

J gene: TRBJ1-2
V gene: TRBV9
CDR3 protein: CASSLGQVEEGYTF

J gene: TRBJ1-5
V gene: TRBV24-1
CDR3 protein: CATSDFGQPQHF

J gene: TRBJ2-7
V gene: TRBV7-9
CDR3 protein: CASSLGRQGQGYEQYF

J gene: TRBJ2-7
V gene: TRBV20-1
CDR3 protein: CSASQGTSSSYEQYF

J gene: TRBJ1-4
V gene: TRBV2
CDR3 protein: CASRPDSSNEKLFF

J gene: TRBJ1-2
V gene: TRBV9
CDR3 protein: CASSVSSAGGYTF

J gene: TRBJ2-5
V gene: TRBV5-1
CDR3 protein: CASSLEAEVPETQYF

J gene: TRBJ1-4
V gene: TRBV20-1
CDR3 protein: CSARQGPRVDEKLFF

J gene: TRBJ2-1
V gene: TRBV5-6
CDR3 protein: CASSLGHENEQFF

J gene: TRBJ1-6
V gene: TRBV12-3/TRBV12-4
CDR3 protein: CASSFRGDFNYNSPLHF

J gene: TRBJ2-5
V gene: TRBV20-1
CDR3 protein: CSVAGGPQETQYF

J gene: TRBJ2-5
V gene: TRBV2
CDR3 protein: CASSELGGEGWETQYF

J gene: TRBJ1-2
V gene: TRBV19
CDR3 protein: CASIPPGGNYGYTF

J gene: TRBJ2-2
V gene: TRBV7-3
CDR3 protein: CASSLTRGTGELFF

J gene: TRBJ2-5
V gene: TRBV28
CDR3 protein: CASSSPPGPLGETQYF